The clone carrying this TCR beta chain was observed a few times. TCR alpha and TCR beta cDNA libraries with sample barcodes and UMIs came from 5'RACE using constant-segment primers. MiXCR, run by TCRdb on the 5' RACE reads, gives a single entry per CDR3 protein. Here the sample spans 150,000 to 200,000 distinct CDR3 sequences, approximately 13% being singletons. The data are from a study of T-cell memory formation after mild COVID-19. Across the study: Clustering of TCRs was largely donor specific.

This TCR was recovered from a man aged 18 to 29 who had mild COVID-19 (a few samples of this study predate the infection). Cell type and time point are not known. Sequenced input: PBMCs or a T cell subset sorted from them (not recorded which).

CDR3 in DNA: TGTGCCAGCAGCATGGGGACAAAAACTGCTAGCACAGATACGCAGTATTTT. It specifies CASSMGTKTASTDTQYF. The V gene is TRBV9, the J gene TRBJ2-3, with a tentative D call TRBD1 (6 bases). CDR3 length equals 17 residues. V was trimmed by 4 bases and J by 0 bases, leaving 18 bases between them. From germline, CDR1 is SGDLS and CDR2 YYNGEE.